Sequencing of this T cell receptor beta chain was carried out in a study of blood T cell repertoires in COVID-19 (dated by TCRdb to 2019 to 2021). As for the study more broadly: Samples covering the acute and convalescent phases of COVID-19 were provided by collaborators in the United States, Italy and Spain. The material from the prospective study consisted of cDNA or gDNA derived from T cells, B-cell-depleted T cells, or PBMCs. The dataset comprised deeply sampled blood TCRbeta repertoires from subjects exposed to, actively infected with, or recovered from COVID-19. A freely available public database, intended as a resource for researchers studying the immune response to SARS-CoV-2, is where the repertoires were released. The samples were drawn from two sources: the first 160 participants of the ongoing ImmuneRACE study, and 1,254 subjects contributed by 6 global collaborators. Nearly every sample came with metadata listing a de-identified subject ID, COVID-19 status, age in years and sex. Where available, HLA class I and class II types were obtained from metadata supplied by the sample provider rather than from assay-based typing.

Per the germline V gene (reference sequence), LNHNV is the CDR1 and YYDKDF is the CDR2. CDR3 length: 12 amino acids, cysteine to phenylalanine. Only the CDR3 DNA is retained, 36 bases long and in frame from the first base. This clone was seen once. The antigen this receptor binds is unknown. Relative to the germline gene, one junction end is altered; a read error may explain this. TCRbeta CDR3 regions were amplified from genomic DNA using the immunoSEQ Assay, a bias-controlled multiplex PCR. In the authors' own workflow: Within the assay, amplification of reference gene primers was used to estimate how many nucleated cells each sample contained. To quantify the absolute abundance of each unique TCRbeta CDR3 rearrangement, sequence reads were collapsed and filtered. For each sample, productive Simpson clonality was calculated as the square root of Simpson's diversity index over productive rearrangements. In its TCRdb copy, this immuneACCESS table keeps in-frame sequences only and misses some clones. Where compared with another copy, unresolved V genes explain less than half of these, and the others have no known cause. V and J calls and clone size follow that table, whereas D and trimming were derived from the DNA. The sample table lists about 34,000 clones, 70% to 85% of them with a count of one. Roughly 7.3% of the sample belongs to the ten largest clones.

Whole blood was collected in K2EDTA tubes by collaborating institutions according to the institutions' own protocols. For TCRbeta analysis, collaborators shipped samples as frozen whole blood, isolated PBMCs, or DNA extracted from either of those sample types. The investigation overall reported the following: Clinical and demographic metadata were provided uncurated, with the amount varying by source and participant.

The chain is assembled from TRBV15 and TRBJ1-1, with TRBD1 as a weak D call on 5 bases. This TCR was recovered from a woman aged 55-75 years with acute or convalescent COVID-19. The source material was peripheral blood. The CDR3 amino acid sequence is: CATSRDDRPNIF. The nucleotide sequence reads TGTGCCACCAGCAGAGATGACAGACCCAACATTTTT.